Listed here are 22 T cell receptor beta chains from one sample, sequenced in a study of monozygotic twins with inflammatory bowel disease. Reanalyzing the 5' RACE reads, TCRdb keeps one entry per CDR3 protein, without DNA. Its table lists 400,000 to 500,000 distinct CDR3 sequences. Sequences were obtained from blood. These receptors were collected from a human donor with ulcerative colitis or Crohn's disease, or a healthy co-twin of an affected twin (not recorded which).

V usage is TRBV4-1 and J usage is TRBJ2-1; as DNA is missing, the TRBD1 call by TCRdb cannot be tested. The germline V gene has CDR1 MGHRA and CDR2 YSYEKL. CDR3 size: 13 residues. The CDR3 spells CASSQQGREEQFF.

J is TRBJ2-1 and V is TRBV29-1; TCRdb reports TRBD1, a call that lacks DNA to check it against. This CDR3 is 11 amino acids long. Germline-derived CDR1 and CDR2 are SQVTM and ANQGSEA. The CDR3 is CSFRRGHEQFF.

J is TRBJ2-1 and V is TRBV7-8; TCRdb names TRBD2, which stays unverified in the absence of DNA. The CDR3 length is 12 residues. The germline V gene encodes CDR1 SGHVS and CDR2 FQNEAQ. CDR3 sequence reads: CASTLQGPTRFF.

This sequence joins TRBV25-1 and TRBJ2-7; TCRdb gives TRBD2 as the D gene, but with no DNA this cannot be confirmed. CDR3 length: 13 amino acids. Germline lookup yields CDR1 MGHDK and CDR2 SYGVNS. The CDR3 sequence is CASTAGLIYEQYF.

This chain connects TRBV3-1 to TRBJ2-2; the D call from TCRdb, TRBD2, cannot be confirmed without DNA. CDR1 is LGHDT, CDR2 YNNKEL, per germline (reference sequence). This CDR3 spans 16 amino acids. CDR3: CASSQRRALNTGELFF.

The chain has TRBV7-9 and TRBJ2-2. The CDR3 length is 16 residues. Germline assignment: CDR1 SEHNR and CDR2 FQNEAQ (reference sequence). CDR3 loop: CASSLGAVTNTGELFF.

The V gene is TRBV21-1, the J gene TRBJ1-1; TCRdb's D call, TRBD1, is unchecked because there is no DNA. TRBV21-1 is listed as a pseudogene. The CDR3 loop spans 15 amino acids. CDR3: CASSKKGRGNTEAFF.

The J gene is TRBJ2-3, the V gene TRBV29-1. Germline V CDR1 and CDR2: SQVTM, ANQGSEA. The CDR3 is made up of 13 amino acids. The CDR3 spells CSVDSGITDTQYF.

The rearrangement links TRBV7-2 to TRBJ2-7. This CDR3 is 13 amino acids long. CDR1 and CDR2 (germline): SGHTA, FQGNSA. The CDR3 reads CASSLVVGYEQYF.

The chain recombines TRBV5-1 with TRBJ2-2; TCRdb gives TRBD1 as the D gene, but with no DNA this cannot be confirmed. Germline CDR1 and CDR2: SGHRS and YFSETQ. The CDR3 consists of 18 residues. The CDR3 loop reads CASRRAGSGQTNTGELFF.

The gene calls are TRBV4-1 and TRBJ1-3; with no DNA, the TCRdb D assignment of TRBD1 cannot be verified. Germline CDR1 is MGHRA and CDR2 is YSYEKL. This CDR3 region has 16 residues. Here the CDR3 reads CASSQDHWDRGNTIYF.

The CDR3 is CASSFLAGGLETQYF. J is TRBJ2-5 and V is TRBV11-2; with no DNA, the TCRdb D assignment of TRBD2 cannot be verified. CDR3 length: 15 residues. Germline V lookup: CDR1 SGHAT, CDR2 FQNNGV. The full variable domain, in which reference TRBV11-2 and TRBJ2-5 provide the parts outside the CDR3, is EAGVAQSPRYKIIEKRQSVAFWCNPISGHATLYWYQQILGQGPKLLIQFQNNGVVDDSQLPKDRFSAERLKGVDSTLKIQPAKLEDSAVYLCASSFLAGGLETQYFGPGTRLLVL.

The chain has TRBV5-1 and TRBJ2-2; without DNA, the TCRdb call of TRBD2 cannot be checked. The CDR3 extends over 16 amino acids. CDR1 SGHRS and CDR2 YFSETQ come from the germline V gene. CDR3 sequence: CASSASGRQNTGELFF.

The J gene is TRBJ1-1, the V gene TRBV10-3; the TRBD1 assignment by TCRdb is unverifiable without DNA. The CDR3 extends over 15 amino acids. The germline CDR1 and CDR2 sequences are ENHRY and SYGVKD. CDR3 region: CAISLGQGQGTEAFF.

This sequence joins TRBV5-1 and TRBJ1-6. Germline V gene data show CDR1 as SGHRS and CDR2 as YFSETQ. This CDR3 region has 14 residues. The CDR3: CASRTSSSNSPLHF.

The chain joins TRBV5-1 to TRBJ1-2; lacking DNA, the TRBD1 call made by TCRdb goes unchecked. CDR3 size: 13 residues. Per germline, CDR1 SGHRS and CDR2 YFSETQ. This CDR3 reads CASSLGRNYGYTF.

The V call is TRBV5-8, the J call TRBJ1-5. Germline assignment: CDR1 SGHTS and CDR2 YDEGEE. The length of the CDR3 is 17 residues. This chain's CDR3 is CASSRMEGLQGGQPQHF.

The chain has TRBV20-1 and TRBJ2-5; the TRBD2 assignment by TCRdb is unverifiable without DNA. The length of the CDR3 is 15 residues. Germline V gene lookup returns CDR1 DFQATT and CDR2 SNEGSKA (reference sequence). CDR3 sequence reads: CSARAGAGYQETQYF.

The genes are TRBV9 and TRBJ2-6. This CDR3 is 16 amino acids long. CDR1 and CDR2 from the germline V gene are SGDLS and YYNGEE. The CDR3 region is CASSAIVSLGANVLTF. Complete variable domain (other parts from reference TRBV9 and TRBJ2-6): DSGVTQTPKHLITATGQRVTLRCSPRSGDLSVYWYQQSLDQGLQFLIQYYNGEERAKGNILERFSAQQFPDLHSELNLSSLELGDSALYFCASSAIVSLGANVLTFGAGSRLTVL.

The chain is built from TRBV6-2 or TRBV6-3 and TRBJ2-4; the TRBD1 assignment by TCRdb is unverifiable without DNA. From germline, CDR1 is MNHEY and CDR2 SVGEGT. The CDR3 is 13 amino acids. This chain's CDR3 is CASHDRAINIQYF.

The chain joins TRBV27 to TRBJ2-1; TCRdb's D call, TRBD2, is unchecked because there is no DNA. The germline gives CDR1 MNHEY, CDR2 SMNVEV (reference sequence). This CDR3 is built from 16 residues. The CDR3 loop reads CASSSPSSGTYNEQFF.

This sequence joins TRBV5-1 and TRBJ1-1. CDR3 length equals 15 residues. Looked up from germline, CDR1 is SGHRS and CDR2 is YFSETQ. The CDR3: CASSLYGQKNTEAFF.